The clone carrying this TCR beta chain is a singleton in its sample. Sequencing used immunoSEQ multiplex PCR; TCRdb keeps in-frame clones, though not all of them. The table records roughly 70,000 clones, approximately 90% of them present only once. This sample was taken from a study of T cell changes during pregnancy in multiple sclerosis. The germline V gene has CDR1 PRHDT and CDR2 FYEKMQ (reference sequence). The junction had 9 bases not matched to a gene; V was cut back by 1 base and J by 0 bases. This CDR3 has 19 amino acids. V and J are TRBV13 and TRBJ1-3; 10 bases align to TRBD1. The sequence was obtained from a female donor with multiple sclerosis, enrolled in a pregnancy study. The sample in question was peripheral blood, obtained in the third trimester of pregnancy. The chain's CDR3 is CASSLEGQGLLDSGNTIYF. DNA of the CDR3: TGTGCCAGCAGCTTAGAGGGACAGGGGTTACTCGACTCTGGAAACACCATATATTTT.